This TCR beta chain was captured in a study of blood T cell repertoires in COVID-19. Study context: Sample material is recorded as cDNA or gDNA derived from T cells, B-cell-depleted T cells, or PBMCs.

In the original workflow: Nucleated cell number was recorded as an estimate derived from reference gene primer amplification. Profiled with immunoSEQ multiplex PCR; TCRdb holds only in-frame clones, not every one. V and J calls plus clone size are reproduced from that table; the DNA served to infer D and trimming. The sample holds approximately 90,000 clones, approximately 81% seen once. Unmatched junction bases numbered 6, after V lost 4 bases and J lost 4 bases. The germline V gene has CDR1 SGHNT and CDR2 YYREEE (reference sequence). The CDR3 covers 15 residues. The V and J genes are TRBV5-4 and TRBJ1-4; TRBD1 matches at 8 bases. The sequence came from a man aged 55 to 70 with acute or convalescent COVID-19. Sequenced input: peripheral blood. CDR3 DNA sequence: TGTGCCAGCAGCCTCGGACAGGGCTTTAATGAAAAACTGTTTTTT. Its translation: CASSLGQGFNEKLFF.